These T cell receptor beta chains were read from a single sample in a study of shared clonotypes between healthy human individuals. The protocol was immunoSEQ multiplex PCR, while the TCRdb copy is restricted to in-frame clones and leaves out a portion. The table records around 600,000 clones, about 98% of them present only once. The specimen was naive CD8+ T cells sorted from blood. Receptors were obtained from a man aged 25 to 40 in good health. CDR3s include the opening cysteine and the closing phenylalanine or tryptophan. Part of the rows lack a size; the others show once, few, many or a class for expanded clones.

v_call	j_call	clone_size	cdr3_aa
TRBV29-1	TRBJ1-1	-	CSVEEPMNTEAFF
TRBV29-1	TRBJ2-3	-	CSVSPGQGAEADTQYF
TRBV11-3	TRBJ2-2	-	CASSSLDRGRSNTGELFF
TRBV6-1	TRBJ1-4	-	CASSEVRDRATNEKLFF
TRBV5-4	TRBJ2-7	once	CASSADSNEQYF
TRBV20-1	TRBJ2-5	-	CSGDSLGTQYF
TRBV28	TRBJ2-7	-	CASSARTSGIGRFDEQYF
TRBV7-7	TRBJ2-1	-	CASSVGLADNEQFF
TRBV11-2	TRBJ2-7	-	CASSLLGEQYF
TRBV5-1	TRBJ2-3	-	CASSLQDPTPTDTQYF
TRBV7-9	TRBJ2-5	-	CASSSQRSPTSYRQETQYF
TRBV27	TRBJ2-7	-	CASSLTHSSASTYEQYF
TRBV6-1	TRBJ1-5	once	CASSGGGLRNQPQHF
TRBV4-1	TRBJ2-2	-	CASRRGLNTGELFF
TRBV1	TRBJ2-2	-	CTSTHPFGELFF
TRBV13	TRBJ1-3	-	CASSPGQGNSGNTIYF
TRBV10-2	TRBJ2-2	-	CASRGLTGELFF
TRBV9	TRBJ2-7	-	CASSPGTAVSSYEQYF
TRBV29-1	TRBJ2-7	-	CSVEEGGSFEQYF
TRBV13	TRBJ2-7	once	CASSLAGAGAQYEQYF
TRBV27	TRBJ2-1	-	CASSSIGPYNEQFF
TRBV2	TRBJ2-7	-	CASSEAQRGGLTYEQYF
TRBV7-9	TRBJ2-6	-	CASSPGSTGRRANVLTF
TRBV9	TRBJ2-2	-	CASASRGVAGELFF